The clone carrying this T cell receptor beta chain was counted between two and nine times. What it binds is not known. TCRdb called the RT-PCR reads again in MiXCR, with one record for every CDR3 protein. Of under 200,000 distinct CDR3 sequences in the sample, roughly 12% were seen once. This sample stems from a study of response to subunit inactivated influenza vaccine. Regarding the study as a whole: Seasonal influenza vaccination, on each occasion, was suggested by the authors to recruit few new T cells.

Per germline, CDR1 SEHNR and CDR2 FQNEAQ (reference sequence). V dropped 5 bases and J dropped 5 bases, with 16 bases sitting between them. CDR3 length: 14 amino acids. The same sample was also used in a study of T cells expressing NK-cell markers. That study adds: TCR beta cDNA was made by 5'RACE template switching with UMIs. The TCR beta repertoires originated in sorted CD3+CD56+NKG2C+, CD3+CD56+NKG2C- and CD3+CD56-NKG2C+ T cells. For a few donors, these clonotypes were likewise the leading ones in the CD3+CD56-NKG2C+ fraction.

The chain combines TRBV7-9 with TRBJ2-7; D gene uncertain. The specimen was CD8+ T cells sorted from PBMCs, collected 11 to 12 days after vaccination. This TCR was recovered from a man over 45 who received an inactivated influenza vaccine. In nucleotides, the CDR3 is TGTGCCAGCAGCCTAGGTGAACCCTGGGACGAGCAGTACTTC. It codes for CASSLGEPWDEQYF. The variable domain in full, with the rest retrieved from reference TRBV7-9 and TRBJ2-7, is DTGVSQNPRHKITKRGQNVTFRCDPISEHNRLYWYRQTLGQGPEFLTYFQNEAQLEKSRLLSDRFSAERPKGSFSTLEIQRTEQGDSAMYLCASSLGEPWDEQYFGPGTRLTVT.